The clone carrying this T cell receptor (beta chain) has just a few counts. Its antigen is currently unknown. One entry per CDR3 protein, called by TCRdb with MiXCR from the RT-PCR reads. The data show hundreds of thousands of distinct CDR3 sequences, around 13% seen once. The sample comes from a study of response to subunit inactivated influenza vaccine. The study's findings and limits: Each seasonal flu vaccination may recruit only limited new T cells, authors suggested.

The CDR3 sequence is 16 residues long. The V and J ends lost 4 bases and 5 bases respectively, with 15 bases between them. Per germline, CDR1 LGHNA and CDR2 YNFKEQ. This receptor was taken from a man between 45 and 60 years old who received an inactivated influenza vaccine. Sequenced material: PBMCs from blood, taken around two weeks before vaccination. V and J are TRBV4-2 and TRBJ1-6; D not resolved. CDR3: CASSPLDPKDNSPLHF. The CDR3 DNA follows: TGTGCCAGCAGCCCGTTGGACCCAAAGGATAATTCACCCCTCCACTTT.